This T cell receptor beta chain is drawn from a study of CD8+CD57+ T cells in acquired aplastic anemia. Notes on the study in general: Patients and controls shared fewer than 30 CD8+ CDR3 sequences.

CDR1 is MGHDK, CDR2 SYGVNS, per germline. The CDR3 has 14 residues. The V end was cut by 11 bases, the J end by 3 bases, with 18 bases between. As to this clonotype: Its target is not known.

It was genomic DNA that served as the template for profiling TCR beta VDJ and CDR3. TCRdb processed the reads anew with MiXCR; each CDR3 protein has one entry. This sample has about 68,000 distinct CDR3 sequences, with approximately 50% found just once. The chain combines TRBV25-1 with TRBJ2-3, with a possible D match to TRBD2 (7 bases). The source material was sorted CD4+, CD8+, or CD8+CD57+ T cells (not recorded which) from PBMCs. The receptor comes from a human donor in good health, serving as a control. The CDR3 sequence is CARGGGRMTDTQYF. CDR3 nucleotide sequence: TGTGCCCGAGGCGGGGGCAGGATGACAGATACGCAGTATTTT.